The 29 T cell receptor beta chains below were found in one sample sequenced in a study of esophageal squamous cell carcinoma under preoperative chemotherapy. TCRdb redid the calling of the PCR reads with MiXCR, one entry per CDR3 protein. This table has over 10,000 distinct CDR3 sequences, under 65% appearing once. As to time point: before preoperative PTX-NDP chemotherapy. This material was obtained from a patient given preoperative chemotherapy. The source of these receptors is a human donor with esophageal squamous cell carcinoma. The donor label of this sample is uncertain.

The rearrangement uses TRBV6-1 and TRBJ2-3; 11 bases align to TRBD2. CDR1 and CDR2 from the germline V gene are MNHNS and SASEGT. The trim removed 4 bases at V and 4 bases at J, leaving 7 bases unmatched. CDR3 length: 16 amino acids. CDR3 loop: CASSVSLAGGPDTQYF. The DNA of the CDR3 is TGTGCCAGCAGTGTCTCCCTAGCGGGAGGCCCAGATACGCAGTATTTT.

In its sample, this clonotype is medium-sized. The CDR3 bases are TGTGCCAGCACCGGGGGGGTTGAGCAGTTCTTC. Encoded protein: CASTGGVEQFF. The V gene is TRBV6-1, the J gene TRBJ2-1, with TRBD2 identical over 8 bases. With 7 bases clipped from V and 9 bases from J, the junction kept 2 bases outside the gene matches. Germline CDR1 MNHNS, CDR2 SASEGT. CDR3 length: 11 amino acids.

V usage is TRBV6-1 and J usage is TRBJ2-2; 8 bases line up with TRBD1. Germline CDR1 is MNHNS and CDR2 is SASEGT. CDR3 length equals 14 residues. J was trimmed by 3 bases and V by 8 bases; bases with no gene match: 5. The CDR3 DNA follows: TGTGCCAGCGGATGGACAGGGCACACCGGGGAGCTGTTTTTT. The encoded protein is CASGWTGHTGELFF.

The J gene is TRBJ2-2, the V gene TRBV12-3 or TRBV12-4; the D gene is possibly TRBD1 (5 bases). V was cut by 3 bases and J by 6 bases, with 20 bases left in between. The CDR3 is 17 residues long. In nucleotides, the CDR3 is TGTGCCAGCAGTTTTTATAGGCAGGGAATTAGTTCCGGGGAGCTGTTTTTT. This translates into CASSFYRQGISSGELFF.

This clonotype is deemed medium-sized (0.01 to 0.1%). The rearrangement uses TRBV7-2 and TRBJ2-1, with D unresolved. The DNA end is more similar to TRBJ2-7, so the J call may be wrong. The CDR3 is 15 residues long. In germline, CDR1 is SGHTA, CDR2 FQGNSA. This chain's CDR3 is CASSLVGGDYNEQYF. The CDR3 DNA is TGTGCCAGCAGCTTAGTGGGTGGCGATTACAATGAGCAGTACTTC.

This sequence joins TRBV10-1 and TRBJ2-1; no firm D call. Trimming took off 5 bases at V and 10 bases at J, with 18 bases between the two ends. CDR3 size: 14 residues. CDR1 is WNHNN and CDR2 is SYGVQD in the germline V gene (reference sequence). The CDR3 loop reads CASSQSVGSDEQFF. The DNA of the CDR3 is TGCGCCAGCAGTCAATCGGTTGGTAGTGACGAGCAGTTCTTC.

Concerning this clonotype: The junction differs from germline at one of its ends, possibly a read error. This sequence joins TRBV27 and TRBJ2-3, with D possibly matching TRBD2 (6 bases). The CDR3 length is 15 residues. In germline, CDR1 is MNHEY, CDR2 SMNVEV (reference sequence). Written as DNA, the CDR3 is TGTGCCAGCAGTTTATTTGGGGGACTGCCAGAGACGCAGTACTTT. It specifies CASSLFGGLPETQYF.

The V call is TRBV6-1, the J call TRBJ2-3; D is perhaps TRBD2 (6 bases). The CDR3 is made up of 16 amino acids. V lost 2 bases to trimming and J lost 7 bases, with 19 bases between them. In germline, CDR1 is MNHNS, CDR2 SASEGT. The CDR3 loop reads CASSESCSGATYTQYF. DNA of the CDR3: TGTGCCAGCAGTGAATCATGTAGCGGTGCCACCTATACGCAGTATTTT.

In its sample, this clonotype was seen a few times. The chain combines TRBV6-1 with TRBJ2-7; TRBD2 aligns across 10 bases. CDR3 length: 12 amino acids. The V gene end was trimmed by 8 bases and the J gene end by 4 bases; junction bases not matched to a gene: 2. Per the germline V gene, CDR1 is MNHNS and CDR2 is SASEGT. CDR3 coding DNA: TGTGCCAGCGAGCGGGAGGGGTACGAGCAGTACTTC. Encoded protein: CASEREGYEQYF.

J is TRBJ2-3 and V is TRBV19, with 12 nucleotides matching TRBD2. The DNA end favors TRBJ2-5, so the J call may be wrong. CDR1 is LNHDA and CDR2 is SQIVND in the germline V gene (reference sequence). The CDR3 contains 15 residues. The CDR3 bases are TGTGCCAGTGCCGGAGGGGCTAGCGGGAGGGGGACCCAGTACTTC. Translating gives CASAGGASGRGTQYF.

The J gene is TRBJ2-1, the V gene TRBV12-5; 10 positions match TRBD1. The trim removed 5 bases at V and 7 bases at J, leaving 8 bases unmatched. Germline assignment: CDR1 LGHNT and CDR2 FRNRAP. The CDR3 contains 15 residues. CDR3 in amino acids: CASGPGTGVRNEQFF. DNA for the CDR3: TGTGCTAGTGGTCCTGGGACAGGGGTTAGGAATGAGCAGTTCTTC.

The chain uses TRBV6-1 and TRBJ2-1; maybe TRBD2 (5 bases). This CDR3 spans 13 amino acids. Trimming left V 7 bases short and J 3 bases short, with 10 bases between. From germline, CDR1 is MNHNS and CDR2 SASEGT. CDR3 residues: CASIRDLYNEQFF. The CDR3 DNA sequence: TGTGCCAGCATTCGGGATCTCTACAATGAGCAGTTCTTC.

This clonotype has just one count. The chain combines TRBV6-5 with TRBJ2-1, with TRBD1 as a possible D gene (6 bases). V was clipped by 2 bases and J by 7 bases, with 9 bases between them. Germline CDR1 is MNHEY and CDR2 is SVGAGI. This CDR3 comprises 13 residues. The CDR3 sequence is CASSYGQGNEQFF. The DNA for the CDR3 is TGTGCCAGCAGTTACGGGCAGGGGAATGAGCAGTTCTTC.

The V call is TRBV14, the J call TRBJ2-1, with 14 bases aligning to TRBD2. The length of the CDR3 is 17 residues. Germline assignment: CDR1 SGHDN and CDR2 FVKESK. The V segment lost 6 bases and the J segment 6 bases; nucleotides outside the gene matches: 10. CDR3 nucleotides: TGTGCCAGCAGTCCAATCTTCGGGACTAGCGGGAGCAATGAGCAGTTCTTC. It translates to CASSPIFGTSGSNEQFF.

In this sample, this clonotype is medium-sized. This rearrangement joins TRBV12-3 or TRBV12-4 to TRBJ2-2, with 8 bases aligning to TRBD2. The CDR3 extends over 18 amino acids. J was trimmed by 1 base and V by 5 bases; bases with no gene match: 12. CDR3 amino acids: CASSPTGTRSMNTGELFF. The DNA of the CDR3 is TGTGCCAGCAGTCCAACCGGGACTAGAAGCATGAACACCGGGGAGCTGTTTTTT.

The rearrangement uses TRBV11-2 and TRBJ1-5; 7 bases match TRBD1. CDR1 SGHAT and CDR2 FQNNGV come from the germline V gene. With V trimmed by 5 bases and J by 3 bases, 7 bases remained unmatched. The CDR3 contains 15 residues. This chain's CDR3 is CASSQGEAHNQPQHF. CDR3 bases: TGTGCCAGCAGCCAGGGGGAGGCGCACAATCAGCCCCAGCATTTT.

Relative to its sample, this clonotype is medium-sized. The chain carries TRBV7-2 and TRBJ2-3; D is tentatively TRBD1 or TRBD2 (6 bases each). The CDR3 has 15 residues. The V gene's germline CDR1 is SGHTA and CDR2 FQGNSA. Trimming took 4 bases from V and 3 from J, leaving 14 bases between them. The CDR3 loop reads CASSYPGAPTDTQYF. The CDR3 nucleotides are TGTGCCAGCAGCTATCCGGGGGCGCCGACAGATACGCAGTATTTT.

V is TRBV12-3 or TRBV12-4 and J is TRBJ1-2, with D uncertain. The germline V and J ends were trimmed by 3 bases and 4 bases, with 9 bases remaining between them. The CDR3 covers 13 residues. The CDR3 region is CASSLGPLYGYTF. In DNA, the CDR3 is TGTGCCAGCAGTTTGGGTCCCCTCTATGGCTACACCTTC.

This clonotype has a handful of counts. The CDR3 DNA sequence: TGTGCCAGCAGCATATCGGGAGAACGGTACGAGCAGTACTTC. Protein sequence: CASSISGERYEQYF. V is TRBV7-2 and J is TRBJ2-5; D is perhaps TRBD2 (6 bases). The tail of the sequence fits TRBJ2-7 better, so the J call may be wrong. The V gene's germline CDR1 is SGHTA and CDR2 FQGNSA. The CDR3 has 14 amino acids.

This clonotype was recorded at least ten times. This chain connects TRBV10-2 to TRBJ1-2; TRBD1 might be the D (6 bases). The length of the CDR3 is 12 residues. V dropped 4 bases and J dropped 5 bases, with 8 bases sitting between them. From germline, CDR1 is WSHSY and CDR2 SAAADI. CDR3 region: CASSGTGYGYTF. The CDR3 DNA follows: TGCGCCAGCAGTGGAACAGGGTATGGCTACACCTTC.

Comments on this clonotype: The germline gene is not matched at one end of the junction; a read error may be the cause. CDR3 nucleotides: TGTGCCAGCAGCTTAGCGGGGTATGAGCTGTTTTTC. Its translation is CASSLAGYELFF. The chain carries TRBV7-2 and TRBJ2-1; D unclear. Looked up from germline, CDR1 is SGHTA and CDR2 is FQGNSA. The CDR3 extends over 12 amino acids.

The chain couples TRBV11-3 to TRBJ2-3, with D perhaps TRBD2 (5 bases). In germline, CDR1 is SGHNT, CDR2 YENEEA. This CDR3 contains 15 residues. Trimming took off 4 bases at V and 6 bases at J, with 17 bases between the two ends. CDR3 coding DNA: TGTGCCAGCAGCTCTGGCGCCGGGGTAGTGGATACGCAGTATTTT. Its protein is CASSSGAGVVDTQYF.

This clonotype was recorded many times. This rearrangement joins TRBV6-1 to TRBJ1-2; TRBD1 matches at 7 bases. The germline V gene encodes CDR1 MNHNS and CDR2 SASEGT. The junction had 9 bases not matched to a gene; V was cut back by 6 bases and J by 5 bases. The CDR3 contains 14 residues. CDR3 in amino acids: CASRRSGTDYGYTF. The CDR3 nucleotides read TGTGCCAGCAGACGATCCGGGACAGATTATGGCTACACCTTC.

The chain has TRBV28 and TRBJ2-3, with D perhaps TRBD1 (5 bases). The CDR3 is made up of 15 amino acids. Germline CDR1 and CDR2: MDHEN and SYDVKM. V was shortened by 6 bases and J by 4 bases, with 17 bases between the two germline ends. CDR3: CASSNPSRQSDTQYF. As DNA, the CDR3 is TGTGCCAGCAGCAACCCTTCCCGACAGTCAGATACGCAGTATTTT.

This clonotype was observed a few times. A read error may explain this, as a much larger clone is one base away. The chain is built from TRBV6-1 and TRBJ2-5, with 7 bases that match TRBD1. The DNA matches TRBJ2-1 better at its end, which makes the J call doubtful. The CDR3 covers 12 residues. The V gene's germline CDR1 is MNHNS and CDR2 SASEGT. The DNA of the CDR3 is TGTGCCAGCTCGGGACAGCAAGAGACCCAGTTCTTC. Amino acid sequence: CASSGQQETQFF.

V usage is TRBV7-2 and J usage is TRBJ2-5; D perhaps matches TRBD1 (5 bases). The DNA matches TRBJ2-1 better at its end, which makes the J call doubtful. This CDR3 has 15 residues. The germline gives CDR1 SGHTA, CDR2 FQGNSA. DNA of the CDR3: TGTGCCAGCAGGAACAGGAACACAGCCAAAAACATTCAGTTCTTC. Its translation: CASRNRNTAKNIQFF.

This clonotype was counted a few times. The chain links TRBV6-5 to TRBJ2-3; unclear D gene. Germline V CDR1 and CDR2: MNHEY, SVGAGI. Trimming took 5 bases from V and 6 from J, leaving 12 bases between them. The CDR3 sequence is 13 residues long. As DNA, the CDR3 is TGTGCCAGCAGTATTTCAAGTGGGGATACGCAGTATTTT. Protein: CASSISSGDTQYF.

This chain connects TRBV11-2 to TRBJ2-3, with D possibly being TRBD1 or TRBD2 (5 bases each). The CDR3 runs to 15 residues. V dropped 1 base and J dropped 7 bases, with 15 bases sitting between them. Looked up from germline, CDR1 is SGHAT and CDR2 is FQNNGV. CDR3 DNA: TGTGCCAGCAGCTTAGGAGGGACCACACAAAATACGCAGTATTTT. Translating gives CASSLGGTTQNTQYF.

CDR3 DNA sequence: TGTGCCAGCAGTGTCGGAACAGGGGGCCTCCAGCCCCAGCATTTT. The encoded protein is CASSVGTGGLQPQHF. The J gene is TRBJ1-5, the V gene TRBV6-1; TRBD1 matches at 9 bases. The CDR3 has 15 residues. V dropped 4 bases and J dropped 7; count of bases not matched to a gene: 8. Germline V CDR1 and CDR2: MNHNS, SASEGT.